The sequence of this TCR beta chain was determined in a study of cytomegalovirus exposure and HLA in healthy donors. The length of the CDR3 is 14 residues. Germline CDR1 SGHTA, CDR2 FQGNSA. V dropped 7 bases and J dropped 2 bases, with 14 bases sitting between them. Use of 60 Vbeta and 13 Jbeta primers characterized the PCR. Here immunoSEQ multiplex PCR was the method, and the copy in TCRdb shows in-frame clones only, minus some. The sample contains over 150,000 clones, about 77% of which appear only once. What was sequenced was PBMCs. The chain recombines TRBV7-2 with TRBJ1-2; D unresolved. This sequence was found in a woman in her forties or fifties in good health and CMV-seronegative. The CDR3 loop reads CASTPGGMNYGYTF. As DNA, the CDR3 is TGTGCCAGCACCCCCGGCGGAATGAACTATGGCTACACCTTC.